Below, 27 T cell receptor beta chains from the same sample are listed, as sequenced in a study of cytomegalovirus exposure and HLA in healthy donors. Method: immunoSEQ multiplex PCR; TCRdb's copy keeps in-frame clones and lacks some. The table records about 79,000 clones, over 85% of them present only once. Specimen: PBMCs. All receptors come from a woman in her twenties or thirties in good health and CMV-seronegative.

This clone has only one observation. V is TRBV5-1 and J is TRBJ2-5, with 8 bases identical to TRBD2. CDR3 size: 14 residues. V lost 6 bases and J lost 3; bases outside the gene matches: 7. CDR1 is SGHRS, CDR2 YFSETQ, per germline. CDR3 bases: TGCGCCAGCACGGGGCGGGGGGCCGAAGAGACCCAGTACTTC. It is translated as CASTGRGAEETQYF.

The rearrangement links TRBV19 to TRBJ2-7; TRBD1 is a possible D gene (5 bases). The CDR3 has 18 amino acids. Trimming shortened V by 7 bases and J by 3 bases, and 28 bases separated the two germline ends. Germline CDR1 is LNHDA and CDR2 is SQIVND (reference sequence). The CDR3 is CASTRPWDAGQLRYEQYF. CDR3 in DNA: TGTGCCAGTACCCGACCTTGGGATGCAGGGCAACTCCGCTACGAGCAGTACTTC. The full variable domain, completed using reference TRBV19 and TRBJ2-7, is DGGITQSPKYLFRKEGQNVTLSCEQNLNHDAMYWYRQDPGQGLRLIYYSQIVNDFQKGDIAEGYSVSREKKESFPLTVTSAQKNPTAFYLCASTRPWDAGQLRYEQYFGPGTRLTVT.

The chain links TRBV4-1 to TRBJ2-1; 7 nucleotides line up with TRBD2. The length of the CDR3 is 15 residues. V dropped 2 bases and J dropped 7; count of bases not matched to a gene: 8. Looked up from germline, CDR1 is MGHRA and CDR2 is YSYEKL. CDR3 bases: TGCGCCAGCAGCCAATGGTGGGGACTACCTAATGAGCAGTTCTTC. It specifies CASSQWWGLPNEQFF.

The chain joins TRBV27 to TRBJ1-5; no reliable D call. CDR3 length: 14 residues. V lost 0 bases to trimming and J lost 3 bases, with 6 bases between them. The germline gives CDR1 MNHEY, CDR2 SMNVEV (reference sequence). The CDR3 nucleotides read TGTGCCAGCAGTTTATCAAGAGCCAATCAGCCCCAGCATTTT. Protein sequence: CASSLSRANQPQHF.

This clone was seen once. V and J are TRBV2 and TRBJ1-4, with D unclear. CDR3 length: 13 amino acids. The germline V and J ends were trimmed by 7 bases and 10 bases, with 16 bases remaining between them. The germline gives CDR1 SNHLY, CDR2 FYNNEI. The CDR3 loop is CASTAALGRKLFF. The CDR3 DNA follows: TGTGCCAGCACCGCCGCCCTCGGGAGAAAACTGTTTTTT.

The chain employs TRBV19 and TRBJ1-2; a weak D match, TRBD1 (5 bases). Germline CDR1 reads LNHDA; CDR2 reads SQIVND (reference sequence). This CDR3 has 14 residues. With 7 bases removed from V and 4 bases from J, the gap between germline ends came to 16 bases. This CDR3 reads CASTPAGQLYGYTF. The CDR3 bases are TGTGCCAGTACCCCAGCGGGGCAGCTCTATGGCTACACCTTC.

This chain links TRBV6-5 with TRBJ1-1; the D gene is possibly TRBD1 (6 bases). The V and J ends lost 4 bases and 3 bases respectively, with 12 bases between them. Germline CDR1 MNHEY, CDR2 SVGAGI. This CDR3 is 14 amino acids long. CDR3 nucleotide sequence: TGTGCCAGCAGTTTACCGGGACACGACACTGAAGCTTTCTTT. This encodes CASSLPGHDTEAFF.

The chain couples TRBV10-2 to TRBJ2-7, with 8 bases lining up with TRBD2. Unmatched junction bases numbered 12, after V lost 8 bases and J lost 3 bases. This CDR3 contains 15 residues. Germline CDR1 reads WSHSY; CDR2 reads SAAADI. The CDR3 DNA is TGCGCCAGCGGCTGGTCGGGGGGGACTTACTACGAGCAGTACTTC. As protein: CASGWSGGTYYEQYF.

The chain combines TRBV19 with TRBJ1-2, with D hard to call. V lost 5 bases to trimming and J lost 4 bases, with 8 bases between them. The CDR3 consists of 12 residues. The germline V gene encodes CDR1 LNHDA and CDR2 SQIVND (reference sequence). The CDR3 spells CASSSQFYGYTF. In DNA form, the CDR3 reads TGTGCCAGTAGTTCTCAGTTCTATGGCTACACCTTC.

J is TRBJ2-7 and V is TRBV5-1; a possible D gene is TRBD2 (5 bases). Germline lookup yields CDR1 SGHRS and CDR2 YFSETQ. The ends were cut back, 2 bases at V and 2 bases at J, with 11 bases in the middle. The CDR3 has 14 residues. The DNA for the CDR3 is TGCGCCAGCAGCTTTCGGGATTCTCCCTACGAGCAGTACTTC. As protein: CASSFRDSPYEQYF.

Only one count was recorded for this clone. The gene calls are TRBV28 and TRBJ1-4; 9 positions match TRBD1. The CDR3 length is 14 residues. Germline V gives CDR1 MDHEN, CDR2 SYDVKM. After removal of 7 bases from V and 3 bases from J, the junction contained 3 bases not matched to a gene. Here the CDR3 reads CASMTGGANEKLFF. DNA of the CDR3: TGTGCCAGCATGACAGGGGGGGCTAATGAAAAACTGTTTTTT.

As DNA, the CDR3 is TGTGCCAGTATGCGACAGGGGGCGCGGTTTGGCTACACCTTC. It yields the protein CASMRQGARFGYTF. This sequence joins TRBV19 and TRBJ1-2, with TRBD1 identical over 10 bases. Germline CDR1 and CDR2: LNHDA and SQIVND (reference sequence). V was pared by 7 bases and J by 7 bases, with 9 bases of the junction left unmatched. This CDR3 spans 14 amino acids.

CDR3 coding DNA: TGTGCCAGCAGCTTGGACAGGATCGCCGCAACTAATGAAAAACTGTTTTTT. Protein: CASSLDRIAATNEKLFF. This chain connects TRBV5-8 to TRBJ1-4; D perhaps matches TRBD1 (5 bases). Germline-derived CDR1 and CDR2 are SGHTS and YDEGEE. V shed 0 bases and J shed 0 bases, with 12 bases lying between them. The CDR3 sequence is 17 residues long.

The CDR3 DNA is TGTGCCAGCACCCTCCGGGACAGGGTGTACGAGCAGTACTTC. Its protein is CASTLRDRVYEQYF. This chain joins TRBV28 and TRBJ2-7, with 9 bases aligning to TRBD1. This CDR3 spans 14 amino acids. CDR1 MDHEN and CDR2 SYDVKM come from the germline V gene. The ends lost 7 bases at V and 4 bases at J; junction bases unmatched: 8. The variable domain in full, with the rest retrieved from reference TRBV28 and TRBJ2-7, is DVKVTQSSRYLVKRTGEKVFLECVQDMDHENMFWYRQDPGLGLRLIYFSYDVKMKEKGDIPEGYSVSREKKERFSLILESASTNQTSMYLCASTLRDRVYEQYFGPGTRLTVT.

V and J are TRBV19 and TRBJ2-7, with D perhaps TRBD1 (5 bases). In germline, CDR1 is LNHDA, CDR2 SQIVND (reference sequence). V was shortened by 8 bases and J by 3 bases, with 14 bases between the two germline ends. This CDR3 has 13 amino acids. CDR3 bases: TGTGCCAGTTATTGGGGCACTTGCTACGAGCAGTACTTC. It specifies CASYWGTCYEQYF.

This clone appeared once. The chain employs TRBV25-1 and TRBJ1-4; no clear D gene. This CDR3 contains 16 residues. Per germline, CDR1 MGHDK and CDR2 SYGVNS. V was shortened by 1 base and J by 5 bases, with 14 bases between the two germline ends. The CDR3 loop reads CASSEFLPGPNEKLFF. In nucleotides, the CDR3 is TGTGCCAGCAGTGAATTTCTGCCAGGCCCGAATGAAAAACTGTTTTTT.

V and J are TRBV7-3 and TRBJ2-1; TRBD1 might be the D (5 bases). V was pared by 3 bases and J by 7 bases, with 7 bases between. This CDR3 comprises 12 residues. Germline V gives CDR1 SGHTA, CDR2 FQGTGA. In nucleotides, the CDR3 is TGTGCCAGCAGCTTGACAGCAAATGAGCAGTTCTTC. Protein product: CASSLTANEQFF.

The chain employs TRBV7-2 and TRBJ1-2, with D possibly being TRBD1 (5 bases). Germline values: CDR1 SGHTA, CDR2 FQGNSA. Between the trimmed V and J ends, which lost 5 bases and 6 bases, there was a span of 19 bases. The CDR3 runs to 15 residues. The CDR3 protein is CASSPHLSSGHGYTF. The CDR3 DNA follows: TGTGCCAGCAGCCCCCACTTATCGTCAGGGCATGGCTACACCTTC.

CDR3 sequence reads: CAWSGGLSSYEQYF. Written as DNA, the CDR3 is TGTGCCTGGAGCGGGGGGCTAAGCTCCTACGAGCAGTACTTC. The chain employs TRBV30 and TRBJ2-7, with D perhaps matching TRBD2 (7 bases). Trimming took off 3 bases at V and 0 bases at J, with 12 bases between the two ends. CDR1 is GTSNPN, CDR2 SVGIG, per germline (reference sequence). The CDR3 consists of 14 residues.

The chain recombines TRBV5-6 with TRBJ1-5; D unresolved. V was shortened by 0 bases and J by 0 bases, with 4 bases between the two germline ends. The CDR3 loop spans 14 amino acids. Germline CDR1 is SGHDT and CDR2 is YYEEEE. The CDR3: CASSLGSSNQPQHF. The CDR3 DNA sequence: TGTGCCAGCAGCTTGGGCAGTAGCAATCAGCCCCAGCATTTT. Combining the CDR3 with reference TRBV5-6 and TRBJ1-5 gives the whole variable domain DAGVTQSPTHLIKTRGQQVTLRCSPKSGHDTVSWYQQALGQGPQFIFQYYEEEERQRGNFPDRFSGHQFPNYSSELNVNALLLGDSALYLCASSLGSSNQPQHFGDGTRLSIL.

The chain joins TRBV7-3 to TRBJ2-6, with D maybe TRBD2 (6 bases). In germline, CDR1 is SGHTA, CDR2 FQGTGA. V was cut by 0 bases and J by 3 bases, with 15 bases left in between. CDR3 length equals 18 residues. CDR3: CASSLTRRRVSGANVLTF. CDR3 in DNA: TGTGCCAGCAGCTTAACGAGGCGGAGGGTTAGTGGGGCCAACGTCCTGACTTTC.

This sequence joins TRBV7-6 and TRBJ1-6; D possibly corresponds to TRBD1 (6 bases). V was cut by 4 bases and J by 5 bases, with 15 bases left in between. Germline V gene sequence: CDR1 SGHVS, CDR2 FNYEAQ. This CDR3 has 16 residues. Here the CDR3 reads CASSSEPGQNNSPLHF. The CDR3 DNA is TGTGCCAGCAGCTCCGAACCGGGACAAAATAATTCACCCCTCCACTTT.

The V and J genes are TRBV4-1 and TRBJ2-1, with 8 bases matching TRBD2. The CDR3 has 15 amino acids. The germline V gene encodes CDR1 MGHRA and CDR2 YSYEKL. J gave up 8 bases and V 0 bases, and 6 bases lay outside the gene matches. Here the CDR3 reads CASSQDSGGWDEQFF. The DNA for the CDR3 is TGCGCCAGCAGCCAAGATTCGGGGGGGTGGGATGAGCAGTTCTTC.

CDR3 in amino acids: CASSYSEQLWTYEQYF. The CDR3 nucleotides read TGTGCCAGCAGTTACTCAGAACAGTTGTGGACCTACGAGCAGTACTTC. The chain joins TRBV6-5 to TRBJ2-7; D unresolved. This CDR3 is built from 16 residues. V lost 0 bases and J lost 2, with 14 bases in between. Germline CDR1 MNHEY, CDR2 SVGAGI.

This chain uses TRBV18 with TRBJ2-7; D is unclear. The CDR3 is 15 amino acids. Germline V gene sequence: CDR1 KGHSH, CDR2 LQKENI. Trimming removed 6 bases at V and 3 bases at J, with 18 bases between. CDR3 DNA: TGTGCCAGCTCCCCCGACCTCCTTCCGGGCTACGAGCAGTACTTC. Its protein product is CASSPDLLPGYEQYF. The full variable domain, completed using reference TRBV18 and TRBJ2-7, is NAGVMQNPRHLVRRRGQEARLRCSPMKGHSHVYWYRQLPEEGLKFMVYLQKENIIDESGMPKERFSAEFPKEGPSILRIQQVVRGDSAAYFCASSPDLLPGYEQYFGPGTRLTVT.

The gene calls are TRBV7-9 and TRBJ1-3, with D unresolved. The V and J ends lost 7 bases and 0 bases respectively, with 10 bases between them. The germline V gene encodes CDR1 SEHNR and CDR2 FQNEAQ (reference sequence). This CDR3 region has 14 residues. CDR3 protein: CASTVQISGNTIYF. The CDR3 DNA follows: TGTGCCAGCACCGTACAAATCTCTGGAAACACCATATATTTT.

This chain uses TRBV7-9 with TRBJ2-7; TRBD1 aligns across 8 bases. The CDR3 runs 15 residues. Germline lookup yields CDR1 SEHNR and CDR2 FQNEAQ (reference sequence). J gave up 5 bases and V 3 bases, and 9 bases lay outside the gene matches. The CDR3 coding sequence is TGTGCCAGCAGCTTGGGGCAGGGGGCGAGGAACGAGCAGTACTTC. Its protein product is CASSLGQGARNEQYF.